This TCR beta chain came from a study of T-cell reconstitution after alpha-beta-depleted transplantation in children. Findings of the study overall: Some patients' high day-60 TCRbeta diversity was attributed to recipient cells surviving conditioning. After transplant, at about two months, alpha-beta T cells were reportedly derived from several hundred expanded graft clones. After one year, T-cell counts and TCRbeta diversity mostly came from new T cells.

Using unique molecular identifiers, the investigators prepared the TCRbeta library. TCRdb independently ran MiXCR on the PCR reads; one entry per CDR3 protein. The repertoire has approximately 500,000 distinct CDR3 sequences, 10% of them found once; the top ten carry approximately 2%. The CDR3 extends over 14 amino acids. CDR1 MGHRA and CDR2 YSYEKL come from the germline V gene. Notes on this clonotype: Its antigen is undetermined. A much larger clone lies a single base off, so this may be a read error.

The sample here was PBMCs, taken before TCRalphabeta/CD19-depleted stem cell transplant. V usage is TRBV4-1 and J usage is TRBJ2-7; D is undetermined. The sequence was obtained from a child younger than 10 with inherited bone marrow failure, due to receive a stem cell transplant. The DNA for the CDR3 is TGCGCCAGCAGCCAAGACTTGCCGGCTCTCGAGCAGAACTTC. It encodes CASSQDLPALEQNF.